The 18 T cell receptor beta chains given below trace back to one sample, sequenced in a study of blood T cell repertoires in COVID-19. Using immunoSEQ multiplex PCR, the repertoire was profiled, and TCRdb retains in-frame clones only, with some absent. The data contain around 250,000 clones, about 91% of them singletons. The sequenced material came from PBMCs or T cells enriched from blood (not recorded which). These TCRs come from a woman aged 40-49 years with acute COVID-19.

The chain carries TRBV7-9 and TRBJ2-7; 9 nucleotides match TRBD2. Unmatched junction bases numbered 14, after V lost 5 bases and J lost 0 bases. Germline CDR1 SEHNR, CDR2 FQNEAQ (reference sequence). The CDR3 is 18 residues long. The CDR3 region has the DNA TGTGCCAGCAGCCAACACGGAGGCGCGGGAGGGCGCTCCTACGAGCAGTACTTC. It is translated as CASSQHGGAGGRSYEQYF. Full variable domain (remainder filled in from reference TRBV7-9 and TRBJ2-7): DTGVSQNPRHKITKRGQNVTFRCDPISEHNRLYWYRQTLGQGPEFLTYFQNEAQLEKSRLLSDRFSAERPKGSFSTLEIQRTEQGDSAMYLCASSQHGGAGGRSYEQYFGPGTRLTVT.

The CDR3 sequence is CASSLDRGSTEAFF. The CDR3 nucleotides are TGCGCCAGCAGCTTAGACAGGGGATCCACTGAAGCTTTCTTT. The chain combines TRBV4-1 with TRBJ1-1, with 8 positions matching TRBD1. This CDR3 contains 14 residues. The V gene end was trimmed by 5 bases and the J gene end by 4 bases; junction bases not matched to a gene: 6. The germline gives CDR1 MGHRA, CDR2 YSYEKL.

This chain uses TRBV28 with TRBJ1-4; 9 bases are a match to TRBD1. The CDR3 covers 14 residues. V dropped 5 bases and J dropped 11; count of bases not matched to a gene: 9. CDR1 and CDR2 (germline): MDHEN, SYDVKM. The CDR3, as DNA: TGTGCCAGCAGTCCCCCCGGGACAGGGATTAAACTGTTTTTT. The encoded protein is CASSPPGTGIKLFF.

This sequence joins TRBV27 and TRBJ1-5, with 7 nucleotides matching TRBD1. This CDR3 is 14 amino acids long. CDR1 and CDR2 (germline): MNHEY, SMNVEV (reference sequence). Unmatched junction bases numbered 10, after V lost 3 bases and J lost 11 bases. In nucleotides, the CDR3 is TGTGCCAGCAGTTTGACAGGGACATCGGAGGCCCAGCATTTT. Protein sequence: CASSLTGTSEAQHF.

The chain recombines TRBV15 with TRBJ1-6; possibly TRBD1 for D (5 bases). Germline loops: CDR1 LNHNV, CDR2 YYDKDF (reference sequence). V shed 4 bases and J shed 0 bases, with 19 bases lying between them. CDR3 length: 19 residues. The CDR3 sequence is CATSTDRDHQSSYNSPLHF. The CDR3 nucleotides are TGTGCCACCAGCACCGACAGAGACCACCAGAGCTCCTATAATTCACCCCTCCACTTT.

The chain employs TRBV18 and TRBJ2-1; possibly TRBD1 for D (6 bases). V was trimmed by 1 base and J by 0 bases, leaving 10 bases between them. The germline V gene has CDR1 KGHSH and CDR2 LQKENI. CDR3 length equals 16 residues. Here the CDR3 DNA reads TGTGCCAGCTCACCACAAGACAGGAGCTCCTACAATGAGCAGTTCTTC. Translation: CASSPQDRSSYNEQFF.

CDR3: CASSRVSGDNQPQHF. CDR3 DNA sequence: TGTGCCAGCTCACGGGTTTCGGGGGACAATCAGCCCCAGCATTTT. The chain links TRBV18 to TRBJ1-5; D possibly corresponds to TRBD1 (5 bases). The CDR3 is 15 amino acids. The ends were cut back, 4 bases at V and 3 bases at J, with 13 bases in the middle. Germline CDR1 is KGHSH and CDR2 is LQKENI.

The V call is TRBV27, the J call TRBJ1-5, with TRBD1 as a possible D gene (5 bases). CDR1 and CDR2 from the germline V gene are MNHEY and SMNVEV (reference sequence). CDR3 length: 16 residues. V lost 2 bases, J lost 1 base, and 12 bases lay in between. The CDR3 is CASSLTPTESNQPQHF. The CDR3 DNA reads as TGTGCCAGCAGTTTAACCCCGACAGAAAGCAATCAGCCCCAGCATTTT.

The chain links TRBV7-2 to TRBJ1-5; D might be TRBD1 (5 bases). This CDR3 has 15 residues. The V gene's germline CDR1 is SGHTA and CDR2 FQGNSA. Trimming pared 1 base from V and 6 bases from J, leaving 13 bases between. CDR3 region: CASSLERGAGQPQHF. Written as DNA, the CDR3 is TGTGCCAGCAGCTTAGAGCGTGGGGCAGGTCAGCCCCAGCATTTT.

The chain links TRBV4-1 to TRBJ1-1; 11 bases are a match to TRBD1. V gave up 0 bases and J gave up 0 bases; unmatched junction bases: 3. This CDR3 spans 17 amino acids. CDR1 and CDR2 (germline): MGHRA, YSYEKL. The CDR3 loop is CASSQDRTGGLNTEAFF. The CDR3 DNA reads as TGCGCCAGCAGCCAAGATCGGACAGGGGGCTTGAACACTGAAGCTTTCTTT.

The chain has TRBV30 and TRBJ1-3; D is uncertain. CDR1 GTSNPN and CDR2 SVGIG come from the germline V gene (reference sequence). V lost 8 bases to trimming and J lost 0 bases, with 11 bases between them. This CDR3 spans 13 amino acids. The DNA for the CDR3 is TGTGCCAGTATGGGAGACTCTGGAAACACCATATATTTT. Protein product: CASMGDSGNTIYF.

The rearrangement uses TRBV27 and TRBJ1-4; D unclear. V was pared by 5 bases and J by 0 bases, with 13 bases between. This CDR3 has 16 amino acids. Germline V gene sequence: CDR1 MNHEY, CDR2 SMNVEV (reference sequence). The CDR3 sequence is CASSPRRIATNEKLFF. The CDR3 DNA is TGTGCCAGCAGTCCCCGGCGGATTGCAACTAATGAAAAACTGTTTTTT.

CDR3 protein: CASSHGQGIDYEQYV. CDR3 DNA: TGTGCCAGCAGTCACGGACAGGGAATCGACTACGAGCAGTACGTC. The rearrangement links TRBV6-2 or TRBV6-3 to TRBJ2-7; TRBD1 matches at 8 bases. The CDR3 is 15 residues long. CDR1 MNHEY and CDR2 SVGEGT come from the germline V gene. Trimming cost V 5 bases and J 3 bases; bases outside gene matches: 9.

The gene calls are TRBV7-9 and TRBJ2-2, with a possible D match to TRBD2 (6 bases). The V end was cut by 5 bases, the J end by 9 bases, with 16 bases between. The CDR3 contains 14 residues. Germline assignment: CDR1 SEHNR and CDR2 FQNEAQ (reference sequence). CDR3 bases: TGTGCCAGCAGCCCGACGACTAGTATCCGGGAGCTGTTTTTT. Protein product: CASSPTTSIRELFF.

The CDR3 region is CASSQSRGVGGEGQPQHF. The CDR3 DNA sequence: TGCGCCAGCAGTCAATCCAGGGGGGTAGGGGGCGAGGGTCAGCCCCAGCATTTT. This chain joins TRBV23-1 and TRBJ1-5; 7 positions match TRBD1. TRBV23-1 is classed as an ORF, of uncertain function. The CDR3 is made up of 18 amino acids. Unmatched junction bases numbered 14, after V lost 0 bases and J lost 6 bases.

This chain links TRBV11-3 with TRBJ2-3; 7 bases align to TRBD1. This CDR3 has 14 residues. V lost 5 bases to trimming and J lost 2 bases; unmatched junction nucleotides: 4. Germline V gene lookup returns CDR1 SGHNT and CDR2 YENEEA. CDR3 region: CASSPTGITDTQYF. For the CDR3, the DNA is TGTGCCAGCAGCCCGACAGGGATCACAGATACGCAGTATTTT.

J is TRBJ1-5 and V is TRBV19; D gene unclear. CDR3 length: 15 residues. Germline loops: CDR1 LNHDA, CDR2 SQIVND (reference sequence). V lost 7 bases to trimming and J lost 5 bases, with 18 bases between them. The CDR3 spells CASNSRTSLDQPQHF. In DNA form, the CDR3 reads TGTGCCAGTAATAGCAGGACTAGTCTAGATCAGCCCCAGCATTTT.

The V gene is TRBV13, the J gene TRBJ1-5, with 9 bases identical to TRBD1. The CDR3 sequence is 16 residues long. Germline V gene sequence: CDR1 PRHDT, CDR2 FYEKMQ (reference sequence). Trimming removed 1 base from V and 6 bases from J; junction bases left unmatched: 7. The CDR3, as DNA: TGTGCCAGCAGCTTAGAGGGACAGGGCGGAAGTCAGCCCCAGCATTTT. Amino acids: CASSLEGQGGSQPQHF.